This T cell receptor beta chain is drawn from a study of T cell repertoires in cytomegalovirus infection. Study overall: The public TCR beta signatures pointed to both CMV infection and matching HLA type. General study points: There were carriers of CMV plus the relevant HLA, and cumulative public TCR beta family frequency identified them. HLA-C-restricted CMV-specific TCR beta clonotypes were dominant in the ex vivo response.

The germline gives CDR1 SGHVS, CDR2 FNYEAQ. The CDR3 extends over 13 amino acids. V dropped 5 bases and J dropped 6 bases, with 10 bases sitting between them. One entry per CDR3 protein, called by TCRdb with MiXCR from the reads. This sample has around 320,000 distinct CDR3 sequences, with more than 9% found just once. This clonotype was seen many times. The antigen remains undetermined. Sequencing used PBMCs. This TCR was recovered from a human donor in good health (CMV status not recorded). Some clones in this sample may be carry-over from other donors' samples. The chain recombines TRBV7-6 with TRBJ2-2; D uncertain. The CDR3 is CASSRRHPGELFF. CDR3 nucleotides: TGTGCCAGCAGCAGAAGACATCCCGGGGAGCTGTTTTTT. Complete variable domain (other parts from reference TRBV7-6 and TRBJ2-2): GAGVSQSPRYKVTKRGQDVALRCDPISGHVSLYWYRQALGQGPEFLTYFNYEAQQDKSGLPNDRFSAERPEGSISTLTIQRTEQRDSAMYRCASSRRHPGELFFGEGSRLTVL.